What follows are 21 T cell receptor beta chains derived from one specimen sequenced in a study of blood T cell repertoires in COVID-19. The protocol was immunoSEQ multiplex PCR, while the TCRdb copy is restricted to in-frame clones and leaves out a portion. The sample contains some 290,000 clones, just under 90% of which appear only once. Material for sequencing was peripheral blood. The receptors stem from a woman in her twenties or thirties with COVID-19, enrolled during active disease.

The chain couples TRBV18 to TRBJ2-3, with a possible D match to TRBD1 (6 bases). The CDR3 loop spans 16 amino acids. Germline CDR1 reads KGHSH; CDR2 reads LQKENI. The ends were cut back, 2 bases at V and 2 bases at J, with 14 bases in the middle. CDR3 in DNA: TGTGCCAGCTCACCAGGAGCAGGGGTGACCACAGATACGCAGTATTTT. It is translated as CASSPGAGVTTDTQYF. Full variable domain (outside the CDR3, taken from reference TRBV18 and TRBJ2-3): NAGVMQNPRHLVRRRGQEARLRCSPMKGHSHVYWYRQLPEEGLKFMVYLQKENIIDESGMPKERFSAEFPKEGPSILRIQQVVRGDSAAYFCASSPGAGVTTDTQYFGPGTRLTVL.

V is TRBV3-1 (or the pseudogene TRBV3-2) and J is TRBJ1-5, with D hard to call. Trimming removed 1 base from V and 0 bases from J, with 7 bases in between. CDR3 length: 15 amino acids. Germline values: CDR1 LGHDT, CDR2 YNNKEL (reference sequence). Here the CDR3 reads CASSQGPVSNQPQHF. The CDR3 nucleotides read TGTGCCAGCAGCCAAGGTCCGGTTAGCAATCAGCCCCAGCATTTT.

The chain recombines TRBV28 with TRBJ2-2; no clear D. V lost 3 bases and J 1 base, leaving 3 bases between the germline ends. This CDR3 region has 13 residues. Germline values: CDR1 MDHEN, CDR2 SYDVKM. In DNA form, the CDR3 reads TGTGCCAGCAGTTTTCGGAACACCGGGGAGCTGTTTTTT. Encoded protein: CASSFRNTGELFF.

The chain is built from TRBV7-9 and TRBJ1-6, with 8 positions matching TRBD1. This CDR3 has 15 residues. The ends lost 1 base at V and 8 bases at J; junction bases unmatched: 4. Germline CDR1 is SEHNR and CDR2 is FQNEAQ (reference sequence). This CDR3 is CASSLGDRLYSPLHF. CDR3 coding DNA: TGTGCCAGCAGCTTAGGGGACAGGCTATATTCACCCCTCCACTTT.

The chain uses TRBV4-1 and TRBJ2-2; D is undetermined. CDR1 is MGHRA and CDR2 is YSYEKL in the germline V gene. The CDR3 consists of 14 residues. Trimming removed 5 bases from V and 3 bases from J, with 10 bases in between. The CDR3 protein is CASSYRLDTGELFF. DNA for the CDR3: TGCGCCAGCAGCTACCGACTCGACACCGGGGAGCTGTTTTTT.

The genes are TRBV5-5 and TRBJ2-5, with D tentatively TRBD1 (6 bases). The CDR3 is 17 amino acids. Germline V CDR1 and CDR2: SGHKS, YYEKEE (reference sequence). Trimming took 0 bases from V and 0 from J, leaving 15 bases between them. CDR3: CASSLADRSWYQETQYF. The CDR3 DNA follows: TGTGCCAGCAGCTTGGCGGACAGAAGTTGGTACCAAGAGACCCAGTACTTC.

CDR3: CASSMWRTNGPQHF. The CDR3, as DNA: TGTGCCAGTAGTATGTGGAGGACGAATGGTCCCCAGCATTTT. V gene TRBV19 combines with J gene TRBJ1-5; D remains ambiguous. Germline V gene lookup returns CDR1 LNHDA and CDR2 SQIVND (reference sequence). V shed 3 bases and J shed 10 bases, with 16 bases lying between them. The CDR3 sequence is 14 residues long.

This rearrangement joins TRBV12-5 to TRBJ1-3; the D gene is possibly TRBD1 (5 bases). The ends were cut back, 4 bases at V and 2 bases at J, with 9 bases in the middle. Germline CDR1 is LGHNT and CDR2 is FRNRAP. This CDR3 region has 14 residues. The CDR3, as DNA: TGTGCTAGTGGTTGGGAGGGGACTGGAAACACCATATATTTT. Its translation: CASGWEGTGNTIYF.

On this clone itself: Other nucleotide sequences in the sample specify the same CDR3. Here the CDR3 DNA reads TGTGCCAGCAGCCAGTACTACGAGCAGTACTTC. Translation: CASSQYYEQYF. The gene calls are TRBV3-1 (or the pseudogene TRBV3-2) and TRBJ2-7; D gene uncertain. The germline CDR1 and CDR2 sequences are LGHDT and YNNKEL (reference sequence). The CDR3 totals 11 residues. V was trimmed by 3 bases and J by 3 bases, leaving 3 bases between them.

This clone was detected once. The genes are TRBV29-1 and TRBJ1-4; the match to TRBD1 covers 11 bases. V was clipped by 6 bases and J by 5 bases; unmatched bases: 5. The CDR3 runs 14 residues. Germline values: CDR1 SQVTM, CDR2 ANQGSEA. The CDR3 spells CSVRTGGLNEKLFF. As DNA, the CDR3 is TGCAGCGTCAGGACAGGGGGCCTGAATGAAAAACTGTTTTTT.

The chain joins TRBV7-6 to TRBJ2-1; 11 nucleotides line up with TRBD2. CDR1 and CDR2 (germline): SGHVS, FNYEAQ. Trimming at V came to 5 bases and at J to 5 bases, leaving 8 bases not matched to a gene. This CDR3 region has 16 residues. This chain's CDR3 is CASSPPGLAAHNEQFF. CDR3 in DNA: TGTGCCAGCAGCCCTCCGGGACTAGCGGCGCACAATGAGCAGTTCTTC.

The chain combines TRBV2 with TRBJ1-2, with 10 bases lining up with TRBD1. V was clipped by 6 bases and J by 5 bases; unmatched bases: 3. CDR3 length: 13 amino acids. CDR1 is SNHLY, CDR2 FYNNEI, per germline. In DNA form, the CDR3 reads TGTGCCAGCAGAAGGACAGGGGGATATGGCTACACCTTC. The encoded protein is CASRRTGGYGYTF.

The chain uses TRBV4-1 and TRBJ1-1; 7 nucleotides agree with TRBD1. CDR1 MGHRA and CDR2 YSYEKL come from the germline V gene. J gave up 4 bases and V 6 bases, and 8 bases lay outside the gene matches. The CDR3 totals 14 residues. CDR3 nucleotides: TGCGCCAGCAGGGTGGAGGGGGCGCGCACTGAAGCTTTCTTT. It translates to CASRVEGARTEAFF.

The chain employs TRBV5-4 and TRBJ1-2; TRBD1 might be the D (5 bases). This CDR3 has 11 amino acids. Germline V gene data show CDR1 as SGHNT and CDR2 as YYREEE (reference sequence). The germline V and J ends were trimmed by 2 bases and 6 bases, with 5 bases remaining between them. In DNA form, the CDR3 reads TGTGCCAGCAGCTTCAGGGATGGCTACACCTTC. Its translation: CASSFRDGYTF.

The V gene is TRBV19, the J gene TRBJ1-2; no clear D. Germline V gene data show CDR1 as LNHDA and CDR2 as SQIVND (reference sequence). The CDR3 is made up of 12 amino acids. Trimming pared 4 bases from V and 8 bases from J, leaving 11 bases between. The chain's CDR3 is CASSTGFWGYTF. As DNA, the CDR3 is TGTGCCAGTAGTACAGGCTTCTGGGGCTACACCTTC.

V gene TRBV4-1 combines with J gene TRBJ1-1; 10 nucleotides line up with TRBD1. The CDR3 extends over 15 amino acids. With 4 bases clipped from V and 6 bases from J, the junction kept 8 bases outside the gene matches. The germline gives CDR1 MGHRA, CDR2 YSYEKL. CDR3 protein: CASSRTGQGLSEAFF. The CDR3 DNA is TGCGCCAGCAGCCGAACGGGACAGGGGCTTTCTGAAGCTTTCTTT.

This chain uses TRBV10-1 with TRBJ1-5; 10 bases agree with TRBD1. CDR1 WNHNN and CDR2 SYGVQD come from the germline V gene (reference sequence). The ends lost 7 bases at V and 2 bases at J; junction bases unmatched: 5. The CDR3 loop spans 15 amino acids. The CDR3 reads CASIRQGAGNQPQHF. In DNA, the CDR3 is TGCGCCAGCATTAGACAGGGGGCGGGCAATCAGCCCCAGCATTTT.

This clone was observed a handful of times. The V call is TRBV11-1, the J call TRBJ1-1; D is perhaps TRBD1 (6 bases). Germline loops: CDR1 SGHAT, CDR2 FQDESV (reference sequence). The CDR3 sequence is 14 residues long. V was pared by 4 bases and J by 5 bases, with 14 bases between. CDR3 bases: TGTGCCAGCAGCTGGGGGCGCGGAACGACTGAAGCTTTCTTT. As protein: CASSWGRGTTEAFF.

The genes are TRBV29-1 and TRBJ2-7; 7 nucleotides line up with TRBD1. With 6 bases clipped from V and 8 bases from J, the junction kept 13 bases outside the gene matches. This CDR3 comprises 13 residues. Germline V gene lookup returns CDR1 SQVTM and CDR2 ANQGSEA. The CDR3 bases are TGCAGCGTCGGAACGACGACAGGGTCGAAGCAGTACTTC. This encodes CSVGTTTGSKQYF.

V and J are TRBV5-1 and TRBJ1-3; TRBD1 matches at 7 bases. Trimming removed 0 bases from V and 3 bases from J; junction bases left unmatched: 3. There are 15 residues in the CDR3. CDR1 is SGHRS, CDR2 YFSETQ, per germline. CDR3 loop: CASSLGGTDGNTIYF. The CDR3 DNA is TGCGCCAGCAGCTTGGGCGGGACAGATGGAAACACCATATATTTT.

This sequence joins TRBV27 and TRBJ1-1; no firm D call. CDR3 size: 15 residues. Trimming shortened V by 5 bases and J by 1 base, and 14 bases separated the two germline ends. From germline, CDR1 is MNHEY and CDR2 SMNVEV (reference sequence). CDR3 in amino acids: CASSRRGLGNTEAFF. The CDR3 nucleotides read TGTGCCAGCAGTCGTCGGGGATTAGGGAACACTGAAGCTTTCTTT.